This TCR beta chain derives from a study of tissue T cells after allogeneic stem cell transplantation. Germline CDR1 and CDR2: SGHLS and HYDKME. V lost 4 bases to trimming and J lost 7 bases; unmatched junction nucleotides: 5. The CDR3 runs to 13 residues. The sample's time point: mouse harvest day 14 after allogeneic transplant. Tail vein injection delivered 10^7 T-cell-depleted bone marrow cells and 10^6 splenic CD5+ T cells. Mice had MHC-mismatched B6 into BALB/c GVHD, sampled day 7 or 14. General study findings and limits: Shared clones across patients were few; motif clustering revealed tissue-specific shared signatures. Anatomically similar tissues had similar TCR repertoires within each patient. Which tissue TCRs were alloreactive or antigen-specific was not determined. Some clones might be persisting host cells.

Clones were read by immunoSEQ multiplex PCR, and TCRdb kept only the in-frame ones, dropping some. Of around 4,600 clones listed, about 47% are singletons. Only a few counts were recorded for this clone. Its cognate antigen is unknown. The listed genes are named as in mouse. The sequence runs out 1 residue before the end of the CDR3; the remainder is reconstructed from the germline J gene. The sample taken for sequencing was lymph node tissue. The clonotype originates from a female BALB/c mouse given C57BL/6 T cells with graft-versus-host disease after an allogeneic hematopoietic cell transplant. This chain links TRBV12-2 with TRBJ2-7, with 11 bases matching TRBD2. CDR3 protein: CASSPDWGEEQYF. The part of the CDR3 DNA that was read is TGTGCCAGCTCCCCGGACTGGGGGGAAGAACAGTAC.